The TCR beta chain under discussion was sequenced for a study of STAT5B mutations in CD4+ large granular lymphocyte leukemia. Study details: Healthy donors showed HLA-associated enrichment of the CDR3 'QG' motif.

A remark on this clone: The antigen remains undetermined.

Assay used: immunoSEQ multiplex PCR; TCRdb lists only in-frame clones, some missing. The data hold about 24,000 clones, with about three quarters observed a single time. Whole-study results and caveats: 8/27 top patient clones versus 2/35 control clones were TRBV06-family.

Trimming took 3 bases from V and 4 from J, leaving 9 bases between them. CDR3 size: 13 residues. CDR1 and CDR2 (germline): SGHNT, YENEEA. The chain employs TRBV11-3 and TRBJ1-1; D is uncertain. The sequence came from a human donor in good health. Sequenced: CD4+ T cells from blood buffy coats. As DNA, the CDR3 is TGTGCCAGCAGCTTCGGGTTGGGCACTGAAGCTTTCTTT. This gives the protein CASSFGLGTEAFF. Full variable domain (rest looked up from reference TRBV11-3 and TRBJ1-1): EAGVVQSPRYKIIEKKQPVAFWCNPISGHNTLYWYLQNLGQGPELLIRYENEEAVDDSQLPKDRFSAERLKGVDSTLKIQPAELGDSAVYLCASSFGLGTEAFFGQGTRLTVV.